The 24 T cell receptor beta chains presented below share a single source sample, sequenced in a study of shared clonotypes between healthy human individuals. Only in-frame clones appear in the TCRdb table, and some are missing; sequencing was by immunoSEQ multiplex PCR. Counted here are about 2,500,000 clones, over 85% occurring once; the ten biggest clones make up roughly 0.15%. Material for sequencing was naive CD4+ T cells sorted from blood. Described subset: CD45RA+ positively selected. The receptors here all came from a young man in good health.

This clone was seen a single time. This chain uses TRBV4-1 with TRBJ2-3; 8 nucleotides agree with TRBD2. With V trimmed by 1 base and J by 2 bases, 8 bases remained unmatched. The CDR3 loop spans 17 amino acids. Germline assignment: CDR1 MGHRA and CDR2 YSYEKL. The CDR3 sequence is CASSQVLAGLFTDTQYF. CDR3 sequence (DNA): TGCGCCAGCAGCCAAGTTTTAGCGGGGCTCTTCACAGATACGCAGTATTTT.

This clone was observed once. Other DNA sequences in this specimen translate into the identical CDR3. The V call is TRBV6-5, the J call TRBJ2-7; D is uncertain. V lost 4 bases and J lost 4, with 8 bases in between. The V gene's germline CDR1 is MNHEY and CDR2 SVGAGI. This CDR3 has 12 amino acids. CDR3 DNA: TGTGCCAGCAGTTTTACCGGATACGAGCAGTACTTC. This encodes CASSFTGYEQYF.

The genes are TRBV7-2 and TRBJ2-3; TRBD1 matches 7 bases. CDR3 length equals 11 residues. CDR1 and CDR2 (germline): SGHTA, FQGNSA. J lost 12 bases, V lost 5 bases, and 5 bases had no gene match. The CDR3 DNA follows: TGTGCCAGCAGCCCAGGACAGGTTCAGTATTTT. This sequence encodes CASSPGQVQYF.

The chain recombines TRBV28 with TRBJ2-7; D gene uncertain. The ends were cut back, 5 bases at V and 2 bases at J, with 13 bases in the middle. The CDR3 runs 14 residues. The V gene's germline CDR1 is MDHEN and CDR2 SYDVKM. CDR3: CASSPPSVTYEQYF. CDR3 nucleotides: TGTGCCAGCAGTCCGCCCTCGGTTACCTACGAGCAGTACTTC.

The V call is TRBV7-2, the J call TRBJ1-2; D not certain. The CDR3 length is 15 residues. With 5 bases removed from V and 4 bases from J, the gap between germline ends came to 17 bases. In germline, CDR1 is SGHTA, CDR2 FQGNSA. The DNA for the CDR3 is TGTGCCAGCAGCGCCCGAAACCAGGAAATCTATGGCTACACCTTC. It specifies CASSARNQEIYGYTF.

The chain couples TRBV5-4 to TRBJ2-7, with 7 nucleotides matching TRBD1. The CDR3 is 13 amino acids. The germline V gene has CDR1 SGHNT and CDR2 YYREEE (reference sequence). With V trimmed by 5 bases and J by 5 bases, 7 bases remained unmatched. CDR3 loop: CASSRQGLDEQYF. The CDR3 region has the DNA TGTGCCAGCAGTCGACAGGGTCTAGACGAGCAGTACTTC.

V gene TRBV30 combines with J gene TRBJ2-1; 8 positions match TRBD1. J was trimmed by 1 base and V by 0 bases; bases with no gene match: 2. The CDR3 spans 15 residues. Germline lookup yields CDR1 GTSNPN and CDR2 SVGIG (reference sequence). The CDR3 DNA follows: TGTGCCTGGAGTGTACGGACAGGGTCCTACAATGAGCAGTTCTTC. Amino acids: CAWSVRTGSYNEQFF.

The chain joins TRBV27 to TRBJ1-2; the D is unclear. V was cut by 2 bases and J by 0 bases, with 7 bases left in between. The germline CDR1 and CDR2 sequences are MNHEY and SMNVEV (reference sequence). The CDR3 runs 14 residues. The CDR3 bases are TGTGCCAGCAGTTTAGGATATTCTAACTATGGCTACACCTTC. It yields the protein CASSLGYSNYGYTF.

To note about this clone: The sample holds other DNA sequences that translate to the same CDR3. The chain employs TRBV5-4 and TRBJ2-4; no definite D call. V was pared by 0 bases and J by 6 bases, with 4 bases between. The CDR3 length is 12 residues. Germline V gene lookup returns CDR1 SGHNT and CDR2 YYREEE (reference sequence). The chain's CDR3 is CASSLGGNIQYF. CDR3 in DNA: TGTGCCAGCAGCTTGGGCGGAAACATTCAGTACTTC.

The chain uses TRBV10-3 and TRBJ1-2; D is ambiguous. The CDR3 has 11 residues. Trimming took off 3 bases at V and 4 bases at J, with 3 bases between the two ends. Germline values: CDR1 ENHRY, CDR2 SYGVKD. Written as DNA, the CDR3 is TGTGCCATCAGTGACGTCTATGGCTACACCTTC. This encodes CAISDVYGYTF.

This clone was counted a few times. The CDR3: CASSVEHSVNQPQHF. For the CDR3, the DNA is TGTGCCAGCAGTGTTGAGCACAGCGTAAATCAGCCCCAGCATTTT. This chain uses TRBV2 with TRBJ1-5; D gene uncertain. The germline V gene has CDR1 SNHLY and CDR2 FYNNEI. This CDR3 has 15 residues. Trimming took 4 bases from V and 4 from J, leaving 14 bases between them.

This chain joins TRBV10-3 and TRBJ1-1, with a tentative D call TRBD1 (5 bases). This CDR3 comprises 13 residues. Germline values: CDR1 ENHRY, CDR2 SYGVKD. V lost 3 bases to trimming and J lost 0 bases, with 5 bases between them. The CDR3 loop is CAISDRVNTEAFF. CDR3 bases: TGTGCCATCAGTGACAGGGTGAACACTGAAGCTTTCTTT.

The chain recombines TRBV6-6 with TRBJ2-5; no clear D gene. Germline V gene lookup returns CDR1 MNHNY and CDR2 SVGAGI (reference sequence). V was clipped by 0 bases and J by 7 bases, with 6 bases between them. The CDR3 is 12 amino acids. The DNA for the CDR3 is TGTGCCAGCAGTTACTCAGAAGTGACCCAGTACTTC. Its protein product is CASSYSEVTQYF.

V usage is TRBV30 and J usage is TRBJ1-1, with TRBD1 as a possible D gene (5 bases). Per germline, CDR1 GTSNPN and CDR2 SVGIG (reference sequence). V lost 1 base and J 6 bases, leaving 9 bases between the germline ends. The CDR3 has 12 residues. The CDR3 region has the DNA TGTGCCTGGAGTGAAGAGGGGCCTGAAGCTTTCTTT. Amino acid sequence: CAWSEEGPEAFF.

The chain combines TRBV7-9 with TRBJ1-2; no clear D gene. Trimming took 1 base from V and 9 from J, leaving 9 bases between them. CDR1 SEHNR and CDR2 FQNEAQ come from the germline V gene (reference sequence). The CDR3 runs to 12 residues. CDR3 DNA: TGTGCCAGCAGCTTAGGCGGGCAGCGCTACACCTTC. It translates to CASSLGGQRYTF.

The chain employs TRBV30 and TRBJ1-2; unclear D gene. The germline V gene has CDR1 GTSNPN and CDR2 SVGIG (reference sequence). The CDR3 consists of 13 residues. The V gene lost 0 bases and the J gene lost 6 bases, with 11 bases spanning the gap. CDR3 sequence reads: CAWSVDYGNGYTF. The CDR3 nucleotides are TGTGCCTGGAGTGTAGACTACGGGAATGGCTACACCTTC.

This rearrangement joins TRBV19 to TRBJ2-3; D is possibly TRBD2 (6 bases). This CDR3 contains 12 residues. The V gene's germline CDR1 is LNHDA and CDR2 SQIVND (reference sequence). Trimming took 5 bases from V and 12 from J, leaving 15 bases between them. CDR3 in DNA: TGTGCCAGTAGTTCCGTGGTAGCGGAACAGTATTTT. It is translated as CASSSVVAEQYF.

The chain recombines TRBV30 with TRBJ1-2; D may be TRBD1 (6 bases). CDR1 and CDR2 (germline): GTSNPN, SVGIG (reference sequence). CDR3 size: 12 residues. The V and J ends lost 3 bases and 6 bases respectively, with 11 bases between them. CDR3 amino acids: CAWSLGGDGYTF. The CDR3, as DNA: TGTGCCTGGAGCCTAGGGGGGGATGGCTACACCTTC. The variable domain in full, completed from reference TRBV30 and TRBJ1-2, reads SQTIHQWPATLVQPVGSPLSLECTVEGTSNPNLYWYRQAAGRGLQLLFYSVGIGQISSEVPQNLSASRPQDRQFILSSKKLLLSDSGFYLCAWSLGGDGYTFGSGTRLTVV.

This chain joins TRBV10-2 and TRBJ1-5; D is unresolved. V lost 7 bases and J lost 3, with 7 bases in between. This CDR3 is built from 12 residues. Looked up from germline, CDR1 is WSHSY and CDR2 is SAAADI. DNA of the CDR3: TGCGCCAGCAAACACGACAATCAGCCCCAGCATTTT. Translating gives CASKHDNQPQHF.

The V gene is TRBV6-5, the J gene TRBJ1-2, with D possibly TRBD1 on 5 matching bases. Between the trimmed V and J ends, which lost 0 bases and 2 bases, there was a span of 10 bases. The length of the CDR3 is 15 residues. Germline V gene data show CDR1 as MNHEY and CDR2 as SVGAGI. The DNA of the CDR3 is TGTGCCAGCAGTTACTCGCGGCGGGGGAACTATGGCTACACCTTC. The encoded protein is CASSYSRRGNYGYTF.

This chain connects TRBV21-1 to TRBJ2-5; TRBD1 is the table's D call and was not checked against the DNA. TRBV21-1 is a recognized pseudogene. The CDR3 runs 14 residues. The CDR3 sequence: CASSKRQGKETQYF. DNA for the CDR3: TGTGCCAGCAGCAAACGACAGGGAAAAGAGACCCAGTACTTC.

The chain is built from TRBV5-6 and TRBJ1-6; D unresolved. Germline CDR1 and CDR2: SGHDT and YYEEEE. The CDR3 spans 17 residues. The germline V and J ends were trimmed by 0 bases and 0 bases, with 10 bases remaining between them. This CDR3 reads CASSLDAFSSYNSPLHF. DNA of the CDR3: TGTGCCAGCAGCTTGGATGCTTTCAGCTCCTATAATTCACCCCTCCACTTT.

The chain uses TRBV10-3 and TRBJ2-1, with 8 bases that match TRBD2. The germline V gene encodes CDR1 ENHRY and CDR2 SYGVKD. After removal of 4 bases from V and 1 base from J, the junction contained 9 bases not matched to a gene. The CDR3 is 17 residues long. The CDR3 region has the DNA TGTGCCATCAGTGTCGTGGGACTAGTAAGGTCCTACAATGAGCAGTTCTTC. This translates into CAISVVGLVRSYNEQFF.

This chain joins TRBV4-3 and TRBJ1-2, with D unclear. The CDR3 totals 15 residues. Germline-derived CDR1 and CDR2 are LGHNA and YSLEER. V lost 4 bases to trimming and J lost 0 bases, with 12 bases between them. The CDR3 nucleotides read TGCGCCAGCAGCCCCCAACAAGATACTAACTATGGCTACACCTTC. Translating gives CASSPQQDTNYGYTF.